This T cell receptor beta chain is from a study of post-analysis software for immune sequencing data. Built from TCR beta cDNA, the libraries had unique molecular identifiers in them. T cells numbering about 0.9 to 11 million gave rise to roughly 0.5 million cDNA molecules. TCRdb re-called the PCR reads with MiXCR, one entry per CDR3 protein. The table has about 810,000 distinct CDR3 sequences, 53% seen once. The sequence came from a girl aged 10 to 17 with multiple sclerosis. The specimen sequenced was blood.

The CDR3 region is CSASSGARPNEQFF. CDR3 in DNA: TGCAGTGCTAGTTCGGGGGCGAGACCCAATGAGCAGTTCTTC. V usage is TRBV20-1 and J usage is TRBJ2-1, with D perhaps matching TRBD1 or TRBD2 (6 bases each). V was trimmed by 3 bases and J by 6 bases, leaving 15 bases between them. CDR1 and CDR2 from the germline V gene are DFQATT and SNEGSKA (reference sequence). This CDR3 contains 14 residues.